Each of the 11 T cell receptor beta chains below was sequenced from the same sample in a study of response to subunit inactivated influenza vaccine (dated by TCRdb to 2016 to 2018). Preparation of the library involved RT-PCR. These reads were obtained on an Illumina HiSeq 2500. TCRdb reworked the public reads: Q25 trimming with fastp, MiXCR clone assembly, productive beta chains retained. Entries are consolidated by CDR3 protein sequence, retaining the most common genes and DNA. The sample records about half a million distinct CDR3 sequences, under 9% of which are singletons. Around 13% of the sample comes from the top ten. Specimen: PBMCs from blood, collected around 25 months after vaccination. These receptors were collected from a man aged 50-75 years who received an inactivated influenza vaccine. Donor details come from another sample of the same person, matched by shared clones.

The rearrangement links TRBV14 to TRBJ2-1, with D possibly TRBD2 on 5 matching bases. CDR1 is SGHDN, CDR2 FVKESK, per germline. Trimming removed 2 bases at V and 2 bases at J, with 13 bases between. This CDR3 is 16 amino acids long. CDR3: CASSQYNGSAYNEQFF. CDR3 DNA: TGTGCCAGCAGCCAATATAATGGGAGTGCCTACAATGAGCAGTTCTTC.

This chain links TRBV4-2 with TRBJ1-1; D is uncertain. CDR3 length equals 14 residues. CDR1 LGHNA and CDR2 YNFKEQ come from the germline V gene. Trimming stripped 2 bases from V and 7 bases from J, with 14 bases between. CDR3 coding DNA: TGTGCCAGCAGCCAAAGTTACAAGAGGTTTGAAGCTTTCTTT. Translation: CASSQSYKRFEAFF.

V usage is TRBV29-1 and J usage is TRBJ2-5, with D possibly being TRBD1 (5 bases). There are 12 residues in the CDR3. V was cut by 6 bases and J by 1 base, with 9 bases left in between. CDR1 is SQVTM, CDR2 ANQGSEA, per germline. Here the CDR3 reads CSVWTPQETQYF. DNA of the CDR3: TGCAGCGTCTGGACACCCCAAGAGACCCAGTACTTC.

The rearrangement links TRBV5-1 to TRBJ2-5, with 14 bases that match TRBD2. Germline loops: CDR1 SGHRS, CDR2 YFSETQ. CDR3 length: 15 residues. V shed 5 bases and J 4 bases; nucleotides not matched to a gene: 4. In DNA form, the CDR3 reads TGCGCCAGCAGACCTGGACTAGCGGGGGGAGAGACCCAGTACTTC. Translated, it gives CASRPGLAGGETQYF. Looking up the rest from reference TRBV5-1 and TRBJ2-5 gives the full variable domain: KAGVTQTPRYLIKTRGQQVTLSCSPISGHRSVSWYQQTPGQGLQFLFEYFSETQRNKGNFPGRFSGRQFSNSRSEMNVSTLELGDSALYLCASRPGLAGGETQYFGPGTRLLVL.

V gene TRBV4-1 combines with J gene TRBJ2-1; 11 bases match TRBD2. The germline V gene has CDR1 MGHRA and CDR2 YSYEKL. Germline trimming cut 0 bases from V and 10 bases from J; bases unmatched to any gene: 14. This CDR3 has 18 residues. CDR3 loop: CASSQDWFRLAGGLEQFF. The DNA of the CDR3 is TGCGCCAGCAGCCAAGATTGGTTCCGGCTAGCGGGGGGTCTCGAGCAGTTCTTC.

By share, this clonotype ranks as medium-sized. The genes are TRBV29-1 and TRBJ2-7; D not certain. The germline V gene encodes CDR1 SQVTM and CDR2 ANQGSEA. V lost 2 bases to trimming and J lost 1 base, with 15 bases between them. The CDR3 length is 15 residues. For the CDR3, the DNA is TGCAGCGTTGAAAGGGTAAGGGATAAGTCCTACGAGCAGTACTTC. Translating it yields CSVERVRDKSYEQYF.

J is TRBJ2-5 and V is TRBV12-3 or TRBV12-4; no firm D call. CDR3 length equals 14 residues. Trimming took 3 bases from V and 1 from J, leaving 9 bases between them. The CDR3 nucleotides are TGTGCCAGCAGTTTGCCCTACAGCCAAGAGACCCAGTACTTC. Translating gives CASSLPYSQETQYF.

The J gene is TRBJ2-3, the V gene TRBV7-3; 10 bases fit TRBD1. Germline V gives CDR1 SGHTA, CDR2 FQGTGA. J was trimmed by 1 base and V by 5 bases; bases with no gene match: 3. CDR3 length: 15 amino acids. The CDR3 DNA follows: TGTGCCAGCAGCAAGACAGGGGGCGGCACAGATACGCAGTATTTT. Translating it yields CASSKTGGGTDTQYF.

Ten or more counts support this clonotype. This chain joins TRBV12-3 or TRBV12-4 and TRBJ1-5, with a possible D match to TRBD1 (6 bases). V shed 3 bases and J shed 2 bases, with 14 bases lying between them. The CDR3 is 16 amino acids. The CDR3, as DNA: TGTGCCAGCAGTTTCTGGACAGCCAGTGGCAATCAGCCCCAGCATTTT. Protein: CASSFWTASGNQPQHF.

V and J are TRBV16 and TRBJ2-5; a weak D match, TRBD1 (6 bases). Trimming removed 5 bases at V and 5 bases at J, with 12 bases between. The CDR3 length is 13 residues. Germline V gene data show CDR1 as KGHSY and CDR2 as FQNENV. The CDR3 is CASSVRRGETQYF. The DNA for the CDR3 is TGTGCCAGCAGCGTGCGAAGGGGGGAGACCCAGTACTTC.

V and J are TRBV2 and TRBJ2-3, with D perhaps TRBD1 (5 bases). Trimming took off 2 bases at V and 0 bases at J, with 12 bases between the two ends. This CDR3 region has 16 residues. The germline V gene encodes CDR1 SNHLY and CDR2 FYNNEI. CDR3: CASSEWGAPSTDTQYF. CDR3 DNA sequence: TGTGCCAGCAGTGAATGGGGCGCGCCTAGCACAGATACGCAGTATTTT. Supplemented by reference TRBV2 and TRBJ2-3, the full variable domain reads EPEVTQTPSHQVTQMGQEVILRCVPISNHLYFYWYRQILGQKVEFLVSFYNNEISEKSEIFDDQFSVERPDGSNFTLKIRSTKLEDSAMYFCASSEWGAPSTDTQYFGPGTRLTVL.